The rows below give T cell receptor beta chains drawn from one sample of a study of a mutant IDH1 vaccine in newly diagnosed glioma. The assay was immunoSEQ multiplex PCR, and TCRdb's table has in-frame clones only and misses some. The sample lists some 130,000 clones; just under 80% were seen once. No antigen has been assigned to these receptors. The source material was PBMCs, sampled from a glioma patient whose treatment included an IDH1 peptide vaccine. These receptors all stem from a man aged 40-50 years with glioma. Each CDR3 is given with its conserved first and last residue. Fields, in order: clone size, V gene, D gene, J gene, CDR3 protein, CDR3 DNA. The D gene is left open where the match is weak. Only some rows state a clone size, as once, few, many or a class for expanded clones.

>-|TRBV11-2|-|TRBJ2-7
CASSFGGLYEQYF
TGTGCCAGCAGCTTTGGGGGTCTTTACGAGCAGTACTTC
>-|TRBV11-2|TRBD1|TRBJ2-3
CASSLTGGGTDTQYF
TGTGCCAGCAGCCTTACAGGGGGTGGGACAGATACGCAGTATTTT
>-|TRBV5-4|-|TRBJ1-2
CASSLRTGDLAYGYTF
TGTGCCAGCAGCTTACGGACGGGAGATCTGGCCTATGGCTACACCTTC
>-|TRBV4-3|TRBD2|TRBJ2-5
CASSNLAGGPWETQYF
TGCGCCAGCAGCAACCTAGCGGGAGGGCCGTGGGAGACCCAGTACTTC
>-|TRBV2|-|TRBJ2-7
CASKGRLYEQYF
TGTGCCAGCAAAGGCAGACTCTACGAGCAGTACTTC
>-|TRBV9|TRBD2|TRBJ2-5
CASSETSGVGRETQYF
TGTGCCAGCAGCGAGACTAGCGGGGTAGGAAGGGAGACCCAGTACTTC
>-|TRBV29-1|-|TRBJ2-3
CSVDEQGFRTDTQYF
TGCAGCGTTGACGAACAGGGTTTTCGTACAGATACGCAGTATTTT
>-|TRBV7-6|-|TRBJ2-1
CASSLALGLGIGEQFF
TGTGCCAGCAGCTTAGCGCTGGGGCTGGGGATTGGTGAGCAGTTCTTC
>-|TRBV7-9|-|TRBJ1-2
CASASLGRRNYGYTF
TGTGCCAGCGCAAGCCTGGGCAGGCGAAACTATGGCTACACCTTC
>-|TRBV5-1|TRBD1|TRBJ2-2
CASSFRQGNTGELFF
TGCGCCAGCAGCTTCAGACAGGGAAACACCGGGGAGCTGTTTTTT
>-|TRBV7-2|-|TRBJ1-2
CASSTRTGVWGYTF
TGTGCCAGCAGCACAAGGACGGGGGTGTGGGGCTACACCTTC
>-|TRBV7-2|-|TRBJ1-3
CASSLPPGRTGNTIYF
TGTGCTAGCAGCTTACCCCCAGGCAGGACTGGAAACACCATATATTTT
>-|TRBV13|-|TRBJ2-2
CASSLGGGAGELFF
TGTGCCAGCAGCTTGGGGGGAGGAGCCGGGGAGCTGTTTTTT
>-|TRBV11-3|TRBD1|TRBJ2-2
CASSPRDRNTGELFF
TGTGCCAGCAGCCCACGGGACAGGAACACCGGGGAGCTGTTTTTT
>-|TRBV28|TRBD1|TRBJ1-3
CASSPPGYRGRFGNTIYF
TGTGCCAGCAGTCCCCCGGGCTACAGGGGGCGTTTTGGAAACACCATATATTTT
>-|TRBV9|-|TRBJ2-7
CASSVTAEGPYEQYF
TGTGCCAGCAGCGTCACGGCCGAAGGGCCCTACGAGCAGTACTTC
>-|TRBV4-1|-|TRBJ2-7
CASSVVPFSYEQYF
TGCGCCAGCAGCGTTGTCCCCTTTTCCTACGAGCAGTACTTC
>-|TRBV7-8|TRBD1|TRBJ2-7
CASSLARTGGEQYF
TGTGCCAGCAGCTTAGCCCGGACAGGGGGCGAGCAGTACTTC
>-|TRBV30|-|TRBJ2-1
CAWSVPGGANNEQFF
TGTGCCTGGAGTGTACCCGGTGGGGCAAACAATGAGCAGTTCTTC
>-|TRBV7-2|TRBD1|TRBJ2-5
CASSTTGETQYF
TGTGCCAGCAGCACGACAGGGGAGACCCAGTACTTC
>-|TRBV6-1|-|TRBJ2-3
CASSLMGDTDTQYF
TGTGCCAGCAGTTTGATGGGGGACACAGATACGCAGTATTTT
>-|TRBV7-2|TRBD1|TRBJ2-7
CASSSTTGQSYEQYF
TGTGCCAGCAGCTCTACGACGGGACAGTCCTACGAGCAGTACTTC
>-|TRBV5-4|-|TRBJ2-3
CASSFRGTDTQYF
TGTGCCAGCAGCTTTAGGGGCACAGATACGCAGTATTTT
>-|TRBV2|TRBD1|TRBJ1-5
CASSGGTGDGQPQHF
TGTGCCAGCAGTGGGGGGACAGGGGACGGACAGCCCCAGCATTTT
>-|TRBV30|TRBD2|TRBJ2-4
CAWSHSGSPLKNIQYF
TGTGCCTGGAGCCATAGCGGGAGTCCCCTCAAAAACATTCAGTACTTC
>-|TRBV5-1|-|TRBJ2-5
CASSGGGGKPRETQYF
TGCGCCAGCAGCGGGGGCGGGGGCAAGCCGCGGGAGACCCAGTACTTC
>-|TRBV28|-|TRBJ2-7
CASSPGPYEQYF
TGTGCCAGCAGCCCGGGACCTTACGAGCAGTACTTC
>once|TRBV6-1|-|TRBJ1-2
CASTPTGSNYGYTF
TGTGCCAGCACACCGACAGGTTCTAACTATGGCTACACCTTC
>-|TRBV6-1|-|TRBJ2-7
CASSENLMGGFYEQYF
TGTGCCAGCAGTGAAAATTTAATGGGTGGATTCTACGAGCAGTACTTC
>-|TRBV4-2|-|TRBJ2-1
CASSLLGLTNEQFF
TGTGCCAGCAGCCTATTGGGACTTACCAATGAGCAGTTCTTC
>-|TRBV9|-|TRBJ1-1
CASSVTERSEAFF
TGTGCCAGCAGCGTGACGGAAAGGTCTGAAGCTTTCTTT
>-|TRBV11-2|TRBD1|TRBJ2-2
CASSPVQGAGGELFF
TGTGCCAGCAGCCCAGTTCAGGGGGCGGGCGGGGAGCTGTTTTTT
>once|TRBV29-1|TRBD1|TRBJ2-7
CSVVGQGYEQYF
TGCAGCGTTGTAGGACAGGGCTACGAGCAGTACTTC
>-|TRBV19|-|TRBJ1-2
CASSIIQGDGYTF
TGTGCCAGTAGTATCATACAGGGAGATGGCTACACCTTC
>few|TRBV6-5|TRBD1|TRBJ1-5
CASSYTRGREPQHF
TGTGCCAGCAGTTACACCAGGGGGCGCGAGCCCCAGCATTTT
>-|TRBV5-6|-|TRBJ2-5
CASSVQETQYF
TGTGCCAGCAGCGTCCAAGAGACCCAGTACTTC
>-|TRBV25-1|-|TRBJ1-4
CASSELTGRNGELFF
TGTGCCAGCAGTGAACTCACAGGCAGGAATGGGGAACTGTTTTTT
>-|TRBV4-1|-|TRBJ2-3
CASTEGGTPTDTQYF
TGCGCCAGCACGGAGGGGGGCACCCCCACAGATACGCAGTATTTT
>-|TRBV28|-|TRBJ1-5
CASSFEAPQPQHF
TGTGCCAGCAGTTTCGAGGCCCCACAGCCCCAGCATTTT
>-|TRBV4-2|-|TRBJ2-4
CASSQLAWAKNIQYF
TGTGCCAGCAGCCAACTAGCATGGGCCAAAAACATTCAGTACTTC
>-|TRBV2|-|TRBJ2-3
CASSEWRASTDTQYF
TGTGCCAGCAGTGAGTGGCGGGCTAGCACAGATACGCAGTATTTT
>-|TRBV7-2|-|TRBJ1-2
CASSRAQGNSYGYTF
TGTGCCAGCAGCCGAGCCCAGGGGAATAGCTATGGCTACACCTTC
>once|TRBV27|TRBD1|TRBJ1-2
CASSNRGQGYTF
TGTGCCAGCAGTAATAGGGGGCAAGGCTACACCTTC